This entry lists 30 T cell receptor beta chains sequenced from one sample in a study of blood T cell repertoires in COVID-19. Measured with immunoSEQ multiplex PCR; TCRdb has only the in-frame clones, and not every one. There are 85,000 to 100,000 clones in the sample; over 75% occur only once, and less than 2% lies in the top ten. The specimen sequenced was peripheral blood. These receptors originate from a man in his sixties with acute or convalescent COVID-19.

The chain combines TRBV7-8 with TRBJ2-7; D call uncertain. The CDR3 covers 13 residues. Deletions cut 8 bases from V and 0 bases from J, with 11 bases between. Germline values: CDR1 SGHVS, CDR2 FQNEAQ. Written as DNA, the CDR3 is TGTGCCAGCGCGGCGGTAAGCTCCTACGAGCAGTACTTC. It encodes CASAAVSSYEQYF.

This chain uses TRBV7-8 with TRBJ1-4, with TRBD1 matching over 7 bases. This CDR3 has 15 residues. CDR1 SGHVS and CDR2 FQNEAQ come from the germline V gene. J lost 6 bases, V lost 1 base, and 5 bases had no gene match. CDR3 residues: CASSLGQGRDEKLFF. The CDR3, as DNA: TGTGCCAGCAGCTTAGGACAGGGAAGGGATGAAAAACTGTTTTTT.

The chain recombines TRBV9 with TRBJ1-2; 7 nucleotides agree with TRBD1. The junction had 14 bases not matched to a gene; V was cut back by 0 bases and J by 3 bases. The CDR3 is 18 residues long. In germline, CDR1 is SGDLS, CDR2 YYNGEE. Here the CDR3 DNA reads TGTGCCAGCAGCGTAGCCGACAGGGCTGGAGGTCGGGACTATGGCTACACCTTC. It is translated as CASSVADRAGGRDYGYTF.

This sequence joins TRBV6-1 and TRBJ1-2; a possible D gene is TRBD1 (6 bases). V shed 1 base and J shed 7 bases, with 13 bases lying between them. The CDR3 runs to 14 residues. Germline V gene sequence: CDR1 MNHNS, CDR2 SASEGT. CDR3 protein: CASSEDHRVGGYTF. The DNA for the CDR3 is TGTGCCAGCAGTGAAGATCACAGGGTCGGTGGCTACACCTTC.

The chain joins TRBV19 to TRBJ1-5, with 7 bases matching TRBD1. Per the germline V gene, CDR1 is LNHDA and CDR2 is SQIVND (reference sequence). The CDR3 runs to 18 residues. V dropped 3 bases and J dropped 2; count of bases not matched to a gene: 13. Written as DNA, the CDR3 is TGTGCCAGTAGTATGCGTTCCCTCCGGGACAGCCGCAATCAGCCCCAGCATTTT. Amino acids: CASSMRSLRDSRNQPQHF. Based on the CDR3 plus reference TRBV19 and TRBJ1-5, the full variable domain is DGGITQSPKYLFRKEGQNVTLSCEQNLNHDAMYWYRQDPGQGLRLIYYSQIVNDFQKGDIAEGYSVSREKKESFPLTVTSAQKNPTAFYLCASSMRSLRDSRNQPQHFGDGTRLSIL.

The chain has TRBV5-1 and TRBJ2-3; 7 bases map to TRBD1. V was clipped by 5 bases and J by 2 bases; unmatched bases: 11. This CDR3 spans 16 amino acids. Germline CDR1 reads SGHRS; CDR2 reads YFSETQ. This chain's CDR3 is CASRPNPGQTTDTQYF. CDR3 bases: TGCGCCAGCAGGCCAAATCCGGGACAGACCACAGATACGCAGTATTTT.

This chain joins TRBV19 and TRBJ1-5, with D unclear. CDR3 length equals 15 residues. The germline V gene encodes CDR1 LNHDA and CDR2 SQIVND (reference sequence). V was cut by 6 bases and J by 1 base, with 13 bases left in between. The CDR3 reads CASSPLDLSNQPQHF. The CDR3 DNA follows: TGTGCCAGTAGCCCTTTAGACTTGAGCAATCAGCCCCAGCATTTT. Filled out from reference TRBV19 and TRBJ1-5, the complete variable domain reads DGGITQSPKYLFRKEGQNVTLSCEQNLNHDAMYWYRQDPGQGLRLIYYSQIVNDFQKGDIAEGYSVSREKKESFPLTVTSAQKNPTAFYLCASSPLDLSNQPQHFGDGTRLSIL.

The chain carries TRBV5-6 and TRBJ1-1; D is undetermined. V shed 4 bases and J shed 5 bases, with 6 bases lying between them. Germline V lookup: CDR1 SGHDT, CDR2 YYEEEE. The CDR3 runs 11 residues. The CDR3 is CASSQRTEAFF. DNA of the CDR3: TGTGCCAGCAGCCAGAGGACTGAAGCTTTCTTT.

This clone was seen only once. The rearrangement links TRBV4-1 to TRBJ2-5, with 10 bases aligning to TRBD2. V gave up 1 base and J gave up 5 bases; unmatched junction bases: 10. The CDR3 is 17 amino acids. Germline CDR1 reads MGHRA; CDR2 reads YSYEKL. CDR3 DNA sequence: TGCGCCAGCAGCCAAGTTGGGCCGAGCGGGGGGGGCGAGACCCAGTACTTC. It translates to CASSQVGPSGGGETQYF.

This clone came up a few times. This same CDR3 is encoded by further DNA sequences in the sample. V gene TRBV5-1 combines with J gene TRBJ1-1; possibly TRBD1 for D (6 bases). The CDR3 loop spans 14 amino acids. V lost 4 bases to trimming and J lost 1 base, with 11 bases between them. Germline V gene sequence: CDR1 SGHRS, CDR2 YFSETQ. CDR3 DNA sequence: TGCGCCAGCAGCCTACAGGGAAAGAACACTGAAGCTTTCTTT. Protein: CASSLQGKNTEAFF. The complete variable domain, with remaining parts taken from reference TRBV5-1 and TRBJ1-1, reads KAGVTQTPRYLIKTRGQQVTLSCSPISGHRSVSWYQQTPGQGLQFLFEYFSETQRNKGNFPGRFSGRQFSNSRSEMNVSTLELGDSALYLCASSLQGKNTEAFFGQGTRLTVV.

The chain has TRBV15 and TRBJ1-1, with D possibly TRBD1 on 5 matching bases. This CDR3 has 13 amino acids. Looked up from germline, CDR1 is LNHNV and CDR2 is YYDKDF (reference sequence). The V end lost 3 bases, the J end lost 8 bases, and 13 bases lay between the germline ends. Here the CDR3 reads CATSRIGRGEAFF. CDR3 nucleotides: TGTGCCACCAGCAGGATAGGGAGGGGAGAAGCTTTCTTT.

The chain uses TRBV15 and TRBJ1-2, with 7 bases that match TRBD1. The CDR3 sequence is 13 residues long. J was trimmed by 8 bases and V by 0 bases; bases with no gene match: 3. Germline lookup yields CDR1 LNHNV and CDR2 YYDKDF (reference sequence). The CDR3 DNA follows: TGTGCCACCAGCAGAGAGACAGGGAAAGGCTACACCTTC. This encodes CATSRETGKGYTF.

The chain uses TRBV6-6 and TRBJ2-4; 8 nucleotides align to TRBD1. The V and J ends lost 5 bases and 5 bases, in that order; junction bases with no gene match: 17. This CDR3 spans 18 amino acids. Germline CDR1 and CDR2: MNHNY and SVGAGI (reference sequence). The DNA of the CDR3 is TGTGCCAGCAGTCCCCACCCTCATCGGACAGGGTTCGAAAACATTCAGTACTTC. It codes for CASSPHPHRTGFENIQYF.

The chain combines TRBV4-1 with TRBJ1-2; the match to TRBD1 covers 7 bases. The CDR3 runs to 16 residues. Trimming cost V 4 bases and J 4 bases; bases outside gene matches: 12. Germline V gives CDR1 MGHRA, CDR2 YSYEKL. The CDR3 DNA sequence: TGCGCCAGCAGCCTCTCCTCGACAGGGACCTTCTATGGCTACACCTTC. This sequence encodes CASSLSSTGTFYGYTF.

This clone was seen a single time. CDR3 nucleotide sequence: TGTGCCAGCAGCCGGCAGGGAACAGACTATGGCTACACCTTC. It specifies CASSRQGTDYGYTF. This rearrangement joins TRBV5-6 to TRBJ1-2; D possibly corresponds to TRBD1 (5 bases). Germline V gene data show CDR1 as SGHDT and CDR2 as YYEEEE. V was cut by 4 bases and J by 3 bases, with 13 bases left in between. CDR3 size: 14 residues.

The V and J genes are TRBV6-5 and TRBJ1-6, with TRBD1 as a possible D gene (5 bases). Germline V lookup: CDR1 MNHEY, CDR2 SVGAGI. The V end was cut by 2 bases, the J end by 6 bases, with 11 bases between. This CDR3 contains 15 residues. CDR3 sequence: CASSYRGSLNSPLHF. The CDR3, as DNA: TGTGCCAGCAGTTACAGGGGATCCCTTAATTCACCCCTCCACTTT.

The chain uses TRBV3-1 (or the pseudogene TRBV3-2) and TRBJ2-3, with 12 bases identical to TRBD2. J lost 1 base, V lost 4 bases, and 12 bases had no gene match. The CDR3 is 19 residues long. Per germline, CDR1 LGHDT and CDR2 YNNKEL (reference sequence). CDR3 loop: CASSLRPLTSGGRTDTQYF. CDR3 bases: TGTGCCAGCAGCCTCCGCCCCTTGACTAGCGGGGGCCGCACAGATACGCAGTATTTT.

This clone came up once. The chain is built from TRBV5-1 and TRBJ1-1; unclear D gene. This CDR3 region has 16 residues. V shed 1 base and J shed 2 bases, with 15 bases lying between them. From germline, CDR1 is SGHRS and CDR2 YFSETQ. In DNA, the CDR3 is TGCGCCAGCAGCTTGTATCTGGGCGATAGAAACACTGAAGCTTTCTTT. Its translation: CASSLYLGDRNTEAFF.

This clone appeared once. The rearrangement uses TRBV9 and TRBJ1-6; TRBD1 matches at 9 bases. The V segment lost 3 bases and the J segment 9 bases; nucleotides outside the gene matches: 7. CDR3 length: 15 residues. Germline V gene lookup returns CDR1 SGDLS and CDR2 YYNGEE. The DNA of the CDR3 is TGTGCCAGCAGCGGAGGGGGACAGGGCGGTTCACCCCTCCACTTT. Encoded protein: CASSGGGQGGSPLHF.

The chain couples TRBV18 to TRBJ1-5; a possible D gene is TRBD1 (6 bases). Trimming took 8 bases from V and 3 from J, leaving 8 bases between them. CDR1 is KGHSH, CDR2 LQKENI, per germline. There are 12 residues in the CDR3. The CDR3, as DNA: TGTGCCAGCCAGGGGTACAATCAGCCCCAGCATTTT. Its protein is CASQGYNQPQHF.

The genes are TRBV5-1 and TRBJ1-2; 8 positions match TRBD1. The germline CDR1 and CDR2 sequences are SGHRS and YFSETQ. The CDR3 totals 14 residues. V dropped 4 bases and J dropped 7; count of bases not matched to a gene: 9. The DNA of the CDR3 is TGCGCCAGCAGCCCAGGCCAGGGGGCCGTTGGCTACACCTTC. It codes for CASSPGQGAVGYTF.

V and J are TRBV30 and TRBJ1-3; D might be TRBD1 (5 bases). Per the germline V gene, CDR1 is GTSNPN and CDR2 is SVGIG (reference sequence). V lost 4 bases, J lost 1 base, and 14 bases lay in between. The CDR3 is 15 amino acids. The CDR3: CAWIGQGNSGNTIYF. The CDR3 region has the DNA TGTGCCTGGATAGGGCAGGGTAATTCTGGAAACACCATATATTTT.

CDR3 region: CASRRTGGATEAFF. CDR3 in DNA: TGTGCCAGCCGTCGGACAGGGGGCGCTACTGAAGCTTTCTTT. The genes are TRBV6-5 and TRBJ1-1, with 11 bases that match TRBD1. The CDR3 runs to 14 residues. V dropped 8 bases and J dropped 5; count of bases not matched to a gene: 7. The germline gives CDR1 MNHEY, CDR2 SVGAGI.

CDR3 DNA: TGTGCCAGCAGTCAAGACAGGCAACGGGATGGCTACACCTTC. Its translation is CASSQDRQRDGYTF. V is TRBV7-2 and J is TRBJ1-2; possibly TRBD1 for D (6 bases). V shed 6 bases and J shed 6 bases, with 17 bases lying between them. The CDR3 has 14 amino acids. Germline CDR1 and CDR2: SGHTA and FQGNSA.

The chain joins TRBV6-1 to TRBJ1-1; a weak D match, TRBD1 (6 bases). V was shortened by 2 bases and J by 8 bases, with 15 bases between the two germline ends. Germline lookup yields CDR1 MNHNS and CDR2 SASEGT. CDR3 length: 14 residues. The CDR3 DNA follows: TGTGCCAGCAGTGAACCCAACCGGGACAACGAAGCTTTCTTT. Translating gives CASSEPNRDNEAFF.

The V call is TRBV7-2, the J call TRBJ1-1, with 8 bases matching TRBD1. The CDR3 is made up of 14 amino acids. The junction had 9 bases not matched to a gene; V was cut back by 10 bases and J by 2 bases. CDR1 SGHTA and CDR2 FQGNSA come from the germline V gene. Written as DNA, the CDR3 is TGTGCCATCAAACGGACAGGGCAAAACACTGAAGCTTTCTTT. Its translation is CAIKRTGQNTEAFF.

The chain recombines TRBV6-2 or TRBV6-3 with TRBJ1-3; 7 nucleotides line up with TRBD1. In germline, CDR1 is MNHEY, CDR2 SVGEGT. J lost 0 bases, V lost 6 bases, and 8 bases had no gene match. The CDR3 extends over 16 amino acids. The CDR3 protein is CASSDREHFSGNTIYF. Written as DNA, the CDR3 is TGTGCCAGCAGCGACAGGGAACACTTCTCTGGAAACACCATATATTTT.

The gene calls are TRBV3-1 (or the pseudogene TRBV3-2) and TRBJ1-4; 8 bases agree with TRBD1. This CDR3 has 15 amino acids. CDR1 and CDR2 from the germline V gene are LGHDT and YNNKEL (reference sequence). V gave up 4 bases and J gave up 7 bases; unmatched junction bases: 8. CDR3 coding DNA: TGTGCCAGCAGCCCGCCCAGGGGGCAGGTTGAAAAACTGTTTTTT. Protein product: CASSPPRGQVEKLFF.

The J gene is TRBJ2-3, the V gene TRBV7-2, with 14 positions matching TRBD2. Germline assignment: CDR1 SGHTA and CDR2 FQGNSA. This CDR3 contains 15 residues. V shed 5 bases and J 9 bases; nucleotides not matched to a gene: 7. The DNA for the CDR3 is TGTGCCAGCAGCCAGACTAGCGGGGGGGTTCGGACGCAGTATTTT. Translated, it gives CASSQTSGGVRTQYF.

V is TRBV3-1 (or the pseudogene TRBV3-2) and J is TRBJ2-1; 7 positions agree with TRBD2. The J segment lost 6 bases and the V segment lost 5 bases, leaving 10 bases of the junction unmatched. The length of the CDR3 is 15 residues. Germline V gives CDR1 LGHDT, CDR2 YNNKEL (reference sequence). The CDR3 loop reads CASSGRDSGGNEQFF. In DNA, the CDR3 is TGTGCCAGCAGCGGCCGGGACTCGGGGGGCAATGAGCAGTTCTTC.